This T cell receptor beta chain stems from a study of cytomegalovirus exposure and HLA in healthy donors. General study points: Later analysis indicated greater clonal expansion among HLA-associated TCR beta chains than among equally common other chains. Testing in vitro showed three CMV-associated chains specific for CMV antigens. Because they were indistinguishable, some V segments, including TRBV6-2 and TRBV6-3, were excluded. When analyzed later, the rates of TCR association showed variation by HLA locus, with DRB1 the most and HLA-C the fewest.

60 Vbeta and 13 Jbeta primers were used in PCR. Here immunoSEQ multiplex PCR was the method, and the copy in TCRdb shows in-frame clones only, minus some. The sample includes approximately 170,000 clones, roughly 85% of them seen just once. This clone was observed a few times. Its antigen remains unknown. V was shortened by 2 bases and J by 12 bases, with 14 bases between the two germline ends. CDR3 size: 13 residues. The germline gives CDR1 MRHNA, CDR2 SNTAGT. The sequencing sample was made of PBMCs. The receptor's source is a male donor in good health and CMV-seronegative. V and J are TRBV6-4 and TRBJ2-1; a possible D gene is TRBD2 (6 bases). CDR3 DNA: TGTGCCAGCAGTGACACGGAGACTAGTTTGCAGTTCTTC. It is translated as CASSDTETSLQFF.